The T cell receptor beta chain described here comes from a study of human T cells and chemical hapten exposure. Time point indicated: pre-sensitization, week 0. Treatment specified: therapeutic diphenylcyclopropenone sensitization with weekly scalp DPC. TCRdb processed the RACE reads anew with MiXCR; each CDR3 protein has one entry. The table includes fewer than 350,000 distinct CDR3 sequences, 7.5% to 8% detected once. This clonotype was counted between two and nine times. The specimen comprised whole blood, sampled in connection with sensitization to the hapten diphenylcyclopropenone (DPC). The sequence was collected from a man younger than 35 with alopecia areata. Some clones in this sample may be carry-over from other donors' samples.

Written as DNA, the CDR3 is TGCAGTGCCACAAGACGAGTGAACACTGAAGCTTTCTTT. Translated, it gives CSATRRVNTEAFF. The chain has TRBV20-1 and TRBJ1-1; D is uncertain. The CDR3 length is 13 residues. Per the germline V gene, CDR1 is DFQATT and CDR2 is SNEGSKA (reference sequence). V was cut by 6 bases and J by 0 bases, with 11 bases left in between.